This T cell receptor (beta chain) was obtained from a study of shared clonotypes between healthy human individuals. In the study overall: For every donor, three CD4 naive, three CD4 memory, two CD8 naive and one CD8 memory plates were used.

Splitting the CD4+ cells yielded a CD45RA+ naive subset and a CD45RA-negative memory subset. Genomic DNA of every subset was divided equally among multiple immunoSEQ plates. The protocol was immunoSEQ multiplex PCR, while the TCRdb copy is restricted to in-frame clones and leaves out a portion. This table holds 2.5 million or so clones, 85% to 95% found once. Study results and caveats: Represented diversity (both genetic and exposure-history) was limited by the small number of donors.

Germline CDR1 MNHEY, CDR2 SVGAGI. V shed 4 bases, J shed 5 bases, and the junction held 8 bases outside the gene matches. CDR3 length: 15 residues. With regard to this clone: Its antigen is undetermined.

This chain links TRBV6-5 with TRBJ2-7, with 10 bases that match TRBD1. The source of this sequence is a man between 18 and 29 years old in good health. Sequences were obtained from naive CD4+ T cells sorted from blood. Subset: CD45RA+ positively selected. CDR3 bases: TGTGCCAGCAGTTCCGGGACAGGGGTCCTCCACGAGCAGTACTTC. The encoded protein is CASSSGTGVLHEQYF.